One sample yielded the 23 T cell receptor beta chains listed below, sequenced in a study of beta chain features in type 1 diabetes. Expressed TCRB transcripts were sequenced because the isolated RNA had all been reverse transcribed beforehand. TCRdb keeps only in-frame clones here, not all; method: immunoSEQ multiplex PCR. The table has around 160,000 clones, under 60% seen once. The sample was Tregs from blood. The receptors were gathered from a man between 18 and 29 years old in good health.

This clone was found a few times. CDR3 protein: CASSPLGEDGYTF. The DNA of the CDR3 is TGTGCCAGCTCACCGCTGGGGGAGGATGGCTACACCTTC. The V and J genes are TRBV18 and TRBJ1-2; tentative D call: TRBD1 (5 bases). CDR1 and CDR2 from the germline V gene are KGHSH and LQKENI. With 3 bases removed from V and 6 bases from J, the gap between germline ends came to 11 bases. The CDR3 consists of 13 residues.

This clone has more than one count but fewer than ten. The V gene is TRBV21-1, the J gene TRBJ2-3; whether TRBD2, the table's D call, matches the DNA was not checked. TRBV21-1 is a known pseudogene. The CDR3 covers 19 residues. In DNA, the CDR3 is TGTGCCAGCAGCAGACCGGGACTAGCGGGGGGGCCTGTCACAGATACGCAGTATTTT. It encodes CASSRPGLAGGPVTDTQYF.

This clone was seen a few times. J is TRBJ2-1 and V is TRBV4-2, with 14 bases identical to TRBD2. Germline V gives CDR1 LGHNA, CDR2 YNFKEQ. This CDR3 is 16 amino acids long. Germline trimming cut 2 bases from V and 6 bases from J; bases unmatched to any gene: 3. The DNA of the CDR3 is TGTGCCAGCAGCCAAAGACTAGCGGGGGGGCTCAATGAGCAGTTCTTC. This encodes CASSQRLAGGLNEQFF.

This chain links TRBV5-1 with TRBJ2-2; TRBD2 is a possible D gene (6 bases). Per the germline V gene, CDR1 is SGHRS and CDR2 is YFSETQ. This CDR3 spans 17 amino acids. V lost 4 bases to trimming and J lost 6 bases, with 22 bases between them. This CDR3 reads CASSLPGTAKWSGELFF. The CDR3 DNA follows: TGCGCCAGCAGCCTCCCCGGGACTGCAAAGTGGTCCGGGGAGCTGTTTTTT.

Written as DNA, the CDR3 is TGTGCCAGCACACAGGCGGAAAGTCCGAGCACTGAAGCTTTCTTT. Its translation is CASTQAESPSTEAFF. The chain links TRBV18 to TRBJ1-1; tentatively, D is TRBD1 (5 bases). The CDR3 length is 15 residues. CDR1 is KGHSH and CDR2 is LQKENI in the germline V gene. Trimming left V 8 bases short and J 4 bases short, with 20 bases between. Filled out from reference TRBV18 and TRBJ1-1, the complete variable domain reads NAGVMQNPRHLVRRRGQEARLRCSPMKGHSHVYWYRQLPEEGLKFMVYLQKENIIDESGMPKERFSAEFPKEGPSILRIQQVVRGDSAAYFCASTQAESPSTEAFFGQGTRLTVV.

This clone occurred a few times. V is TRBV4-1 and J is TRBJ1-1; weak D call: TRBD1 (6 bases). Trimming took 1 base from V and 11 from J, leaving 14 bases between them. The CDR3 is 13 amino acids. Looked up from germline, CDR1 is MGHRA and CDR2 is YSYEKL. The CDR3 here is CASSQVGRGGAFF. The CDR3 bases are TGCGCCAGCAGCCAAGTCGGCAGGGGCGGCGCTTTCTTT.

CDR3 bases: TGTGCCAGCAGCTCATACCGGGACAGGGGGCTCTACGAGCAGTACTTC. Its translation: CASSSYRDRGLYEQYF. The gene calls are TRBV7-9 and TRBJ2-7, with TRBD1 matching 12 bases. There are 16 residues in the CDR3. The germline gives CDR1 SEHNR, CDR2 FQNEAQ (reference sequence). J lost 3 bases, V lost 4 bases, and 7 bases had no gene match.

The CDR3 sequence is CASSPKALSGGAVVPLHNEQFF. CDR3 sequence (DNA): TGTGCCAGCAGTCCGAAAGCTCTAAGCGGGGGGGCCGTAGTTCCACTCCACAATGAGCAGTTCTTC. The V and J genes are TRBV27 and TRBJ2-1; 10 nucleotides align to TRBD2. CDR1 and CDR2 (germline): MNHEY, SMNVEV (reference sequence). This CDR3 has 22 residues. With V trimmed by 5 bases and J by 5 bases, 27 bases remained unmatched.

There are a few counts of this clone. The chain recombines TRBV18 with TRBJ2-7, with D maybe TRBD1 (6 bases). This CDR3 is 15 amino acids long. Germline V gene data show CDR1 as KGHSH and CDR2 as LQKENI. The ends were cut back, 1 base at V and 0 bases at J, with 10 bases in the middle. CDR3: CASSPRNRASYEQYF. In nucleotides, the CDR3 is TGTGCCAGCTCACCACGCAACAGGGCCTCCTACGAGCAGTACTTC.

V and J are TRBV7-9 and TRBJ2-7, with 13 bases identical to TRBD2. This CDR3 spans 15 amino acids. The germline CDR1 and CDR2 sequences are SEHNR and FQNEAQ (reference sequence). J lost 3 bases, V lost 5 bases, and 4 bases had no gene match. The CDR3: CASSPGLAGVYEQYF. As DNA, the CDR3 is TGTGCCAGCAGCCCCGGACTAGCGGGAGTCTACGAGCAGTACTTC.

The V gene is TRBV29-1, the J gene TRBJ1-3; D unclear. V was shortened by 7 bases and J by 0 bases, with 4 bases between the two germline ends. CDR1 and CDR2 (germline): SQVTM, ANQGSEA. The CDR3 extends over 11 amino acids. CDR3 sequence: CSAYSGNTIYF. The CDR3 DNA is TGCAGCGCCTACTCTGGAAACACCATATATTTT.

This clone has only a few counts. The chain is built from TRBV7-8 and TRBJ2-2; TRBD2 agrees at 7 bases. This CDR3 comprises 14 residues. CDR1 and CDR2 (germline): SGHVS, FQNEAQ. Losses at the gene ends were 5 bases for V and 5 bases for J; bases not matched to a gene: 5. CDR3 DNA sequence: TGTGCCAGCAGCCCCGTCGGGGGGACCGGGGAGCTGTTTTTT. Its protein product is CASSPVGGTGELFF.

This clone was counted a few times. The rearrangement links TRBV7-2 to TRBJ1-1, with a weak D call TRBD1 (5 bases). The CDR3 extends over 16 amino acids. V was trimmed by 1 base and J by 0 bases, leaving 12 bases between them. CDR1 is SGHTA and CDR2 is FQGNSA in the germline V gene. The CDR3 spells CASSLVPGSMNTEAFF. CDR3 in DNA: TGTGCCAGCAGCTTAGTCCCAGGGTCAATGAACACTGAAGCTTTCTTT.

Here the CDR3 reads CASGGDVKWDEQFF. Here the CDR3 DNA reads TGTGCCAGCGGAGGGGATGTTAAGTGGGATGAGCAGTTCTTC. V is TRBV6-1 and J is TRBJ2-1, with D perhaps matching TRBD2 (6 bases). The V and J ends lost 8 bases and 8 bases respectively, with 19 bases between them. The length of the CDR3 is 14 residues. Germline CDR1 and CDR2: MNHNS and SASEGT.

This chain joins TRBV28 and TRBJ2-6; 7 bases are a match to TRBD1. Germline assignment: CDR1 MDHEN and CDR2 SYDVKM. This CDR3 is 15 amino acids long. V was clipped by 10 bases and J by 1 base; unmatched bases: 7. This CDR3 reads CATTNRGSGANVLTF. The CDR3 DNA is TGTGCCACCACTAACAGGGGATCTGGGGCCAACGTCCTGACTTTC.

This chain links TRBV6-6 with TRBJ1-2; D remains ambiguous. The V gene's germline CDR1 is MNHNY and CDR2 SVGAGI (reference sequence). V lost 6 bases and J 1 base, leaving 3 bases between the germline ends. This CDR3 is 11 amino acids long. The CDR3 reads CASSRNYGYTF. The CDR3 DNA follows: TGTGCCAGCAGCCGTAACTATGGCTACACCTTC.

This CDR3 is CASSPRTGPNNEQFF. The CDR3 DNA reads TGTGCCAGCAGCCCCCGGACTGGCCCCAACAATGAGCAGTTCTTC. The chain links TRBV7-3 to TRBJ2-1; D is possibly TRBD2 (5 bases). CDR1 and CDR2 from the germline V gene are SGHTA and FQGTGA. This CDR3 region has 15 residues. The ends were cut back, 5 bases at V and 5 bases at J, with 16 bases in the middle.

This clone was recorded a few times. This chain connects TRBV7-2 to TRBJ2-7, with D perhaps TRBD1 (5 bases). There are 14 residues in the CDR3. The germline CDR1 and CDR2 sequences are SGHTA and FQGNSA. Trimming took off 5 bases at V and 1 base at J, with 12 bases between the two ends. CDR3 loop: CASSSNQGSYEQYF. CDR3 nucleotides: TGTGCCAGCAGCAGTAATCAGGGTTCCTACGAGCAGTACTTC. Full variable domain (rest looked up from reference TRBV7-2 and TRBJ2-7): GAGVSQSPSNKVTEKGKDVELRCDPISGHTALYWYRQSLGQGLEFLIYFQGNSAPDKSGLPSDRFSAERTGGSVSTLTIQRTQQEDSAVYLCASSSNQGSYEQYFGPGTRLTVT.

This clone was found a few times. The chain recombines TRBV4-1 with TRBJ2-7, with D hard to call. The J call may be in error: the DNA end matches TRBJ2-5 better. Germline V gives CDR1 MGHRA, CDR2 YSYEKL. The CDR3 consists of 15 residues. CDR3 in amino acids: CASSQDGRWGETQYF. The DNA of the CDR3 is TGCGCCAGCAGCCAAGATGGCAGGTGGGGAGAGACCCAGTACTTC.

This clone was found a few times. The DNA for the CDR3 is TGTGCCAGTAGTATCCTTCAGCGGGGCAATGAGCAGTTCTTC. Its protein is CASSILQRGNEQFF. This rearrangement joins TRBV19 to TRBJ2-1, with TRBD2 identical over 7 bases. V lost 3 bases to trimming and J lost 6 bases; unmatched junction nucleotides: 5. This CDR3 region has 14 residues. In germline, CDR1 is LNHDA, CDR2 SQIVND (reference sequence).

The rearrangement links TRBV18 to TRBJ2-7; 8 nucleotides match TRBD2. V shed 3 bases and J 2 bases; nucleotides not matched to a gene: 6. The CDR3 has 15 residues. CDR1 and CDR2 (germline): KGHSH, LQKENI. In nucleotides, the CDR3 is TGTGCCAGCTCACCCCTGAGCGGGAGAACCTACGAGCAGTACTTC. Amino acids: CASSPLSGRTYEQYF.

The chain recombines TRBV25-1 with TRBJ1-1; the match to TRBD1 covers 10 bases. The ends lost 6 bases at V and 4 bases at J; junction bases unmatched: 11. This CDR3 is 16 amino acids long. The germline V gene encodes CDR1 MGHDK and CDR2 SYGVNS. The CDR3 protein is CASSRGGTGVSTEAFF. CDR3 nucleotide sequence: TGTGCCAGCAGCCGAGGGGGGACAGGGGTATCCACTGAAGCTTTCTTT.

The chain's CDR3 is CASSRSGGEGTNEKLFF. The CDR3 DNA follows: TGTGCCAGCAGCCGCTCAGGGGGCGAGGGAACTAATGAAAAACTGTTTTTT. This chain uses TRBV7-3 with TRBJ1-4; 8 bases align to TRBD1. Trimming took 5 bases from V and 1 from J; bases not matched to a gene: 9. From germline, CDR1 is SGHTA and CDR2 FQGTGA. This CDR3 has 17 amino acids.